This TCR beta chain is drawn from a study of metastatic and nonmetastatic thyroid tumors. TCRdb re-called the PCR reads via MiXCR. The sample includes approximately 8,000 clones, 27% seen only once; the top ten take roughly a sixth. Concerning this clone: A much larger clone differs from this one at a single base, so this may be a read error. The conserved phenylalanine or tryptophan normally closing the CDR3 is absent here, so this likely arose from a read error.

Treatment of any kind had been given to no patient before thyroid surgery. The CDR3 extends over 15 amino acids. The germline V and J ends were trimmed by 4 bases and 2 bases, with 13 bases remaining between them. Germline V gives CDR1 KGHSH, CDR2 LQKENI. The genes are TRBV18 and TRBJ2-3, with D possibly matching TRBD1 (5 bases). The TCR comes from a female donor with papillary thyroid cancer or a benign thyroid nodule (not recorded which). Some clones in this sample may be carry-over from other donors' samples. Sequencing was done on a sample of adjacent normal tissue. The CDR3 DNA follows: TGTGCCAGCTCACTGACCCAGGGATCCACAGATACGCAGTATCTT. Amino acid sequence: CASSLTQGSTDTQYL.